The rows below give T cell receptor beta chains drawn from one sample of a study of T-cell memory formation after mild COVID-19. TCRdb redid the calling of the 5' RACE reads with MiXCR, one entry per CDR3 protein. The sample holds about 340,000 distinct CDR3 sequences, more than 15% seen once. Sequenced sample: PBMCs or a T cell subset sorted from them (not recorded which). All receptors derive from a man aged 18 to 29 who had mild COVID-19 (a few samples of this study predate the infection). Cell type and time point are not known. The CDR3 runs from the conserved cysteine through the conserved F or W. A D gene is named only where the DNA matches it firmly. Not all rows give a size; the values are once, few, many and, for expanded clones, a class.

j_gene: TRBJ2-3
v_gene: TRBV11-1
abundance: .
d_gene: TRBD1
CDR3nt: TGTGCCAGCAGCTTACAGGGGGCTACAGATACGCAGTATTTT
CDR3aa: CASSLQGATDTQYF

j_gene: TRBJ2-1
v_gene: TRBV4-1
abundance: .
d_gene: TRBD2
CDR3nt: TGCGCCAGCAGCCAAGCTGCTAGCGGGGGGGTTAATGAGCAGTTCTTC
CDR3aa: CASSQAASGGVNEQFF

j_gene: TRBJ1-5
v_gene: TRBV6-1
abundance: .
d_gene: .
CDR3nt: TGTGCCAGCAGTGTTGGGGGCAGGGGCAATCAGCCCCAGCATTTT
CDR3aa: CASSVGGRGNQPQHF

j_gene: TRBJ2-1
v_gene: TRBV4-2
abundance: few
d_gene: TRBD1
CDR3nt: TGTGCCAGCAGCCACTCCGGGACAGGTGTCAATGAGCAGTTCTTC
CDR3aa: CASSHSGTGVNEQFF

j_gene: TRBJ2-7
v_gene: TRBV4-1
abundance: many
d_gene: TRBD1
CDR3nt: TGCGCCAGCAGCCCTGGACAGGGGAACGAGCAGTACTTC
CDR3aa: CASSPGQGNEQYF

j_gene: TRBJ2-2
v_gene: TRBV12-3/TRBV12-4
abundance: .
d_gene: .
CDR3nt: TGTGCCAGCAGTTTCGGGGGTTTAGACACCGGGGAGCTGTTTTTT
CDR3aa: CASSFGGLDTGELFF

j_gene: TRBJ1-1
v_gene: TRBV7-2
abundance: .
d_gene: .
CDR3nt: TGTGCCAGCAGGTGGGGGAACACTGAAGCTTTCTTT
CDR3aa: CASRWGNTEAFF

j_gene: TRBJ1-1
v_gene: TRBV3-1
abundance: few
d_gene: .
CDR3nt: TGTGCCAGCAGCCAAGCAGGGGTGGGTGAAGCTTTCTTT
CDR3aa: CASSQAGVGEAFF

j_gene: TRBJ1-5
v_gene: TRBV7-9
abundance: .
d_gene: .
CDR3nt: TGTGCCAGCAGCTTAGGGGTAGGGAGTCAGCCCCAGCATTTT
CDR3aa: CASSLGVGSQPQHF

j_gene: TRBJ2-3
v_gene: TRBV9
abundance: .
d_gene: TRBD1
CDR3nt: TGTGCCAGCAGCGTAGGAGAGGGGGCGCGAGATACGCAGTATTTT
CDR3aa: CASSVGEGARDTQYF

j_gene: TRBJ2-1
v_gene: TRBV7-6
abundance: .
d_gene: .
CDR3nt: TGTGCCAGCAGCTTCTATGGCGGCAGGGACGTCAATGAGCAGTTCTTC
CDR3aa: CASSFYGGRDVNEQFF

j_gene: TRBJ2-3
v_gene: TRBV5-6
abundance: .
d_gene: .
CDR3nt: TGTGCCAGCAGCCCCGGGACTGCAGATACGCAGTATTTT
CDR3aa: CASSPGTADTQYF

j_gene: TRBJ1-1
v_gene: TRBV7-2
abundance: many
d_gene: .
CDR3nt: TGTGCCAGCAGCCCCTTCGGCTTGAACACTGAAGCTTTCTTT
CDR3aa: CASSPFGLNTEAFF

j_gene: TRBJ1-4
v_gene: TRBV12-3/TRBV12-4
abundance: .
d_gene: .
CDR3nt: TGTGCCAGCAGTTTAACCGGGCCACTGTTTTTT
CDR3aa: CASSLTGPLFF

j_gene: TRBJ2-5
v_gene: TRBV9
abundance: once
d_gene: TRBD2
CDR3nt: TGTGCCAGCAGCGTAGAGACAGCGGGGGGGCGAGAGACCCAGTACTTC
CDR3aa: CASSVETAGGRETQYF

j_gene: TRBJ1-1
v_gene: TRBV7-3
abundance: few
d_gene: .
CDR3nt: TGTGCCAGCTCCGACGGAACTGAAGCTTTCTTT
CDR3aa: CASSDGTEAFF

j_gene: TRBJ2-3
v_gene: TRBV6-6
abundance: .
d_gene: .
CDR3nt: TGTGCCAGCAGCTCAAGACAGGCTAGCACAGATACGCAGTATTTT
CDR3aa: CASSSRQASTDTQYF

j_gene: TRBJ1-1
v_gene: TRBV20-1
abundance: many
d_gene: .
CDR3nt: TGCAGTGCCACAGGCGGAGGTTGGAACACTGAAGCTTTCTTT
CDR3aa: CSATGGGWNTEAFF

j_gene: TRBJ2-1
v_gene: TRBV7-9
abundance: .
d_gene: .
CDR3nt: TGTGCCAGCAGCTTAGACTACAACAATGAGCAGTTCTTC
CDR3aa: CASSLDYNNEQFF

j_gene: TRBJ2-5
v_gene: TRBV4-3
abundance: .
d_gene: TRBD2
CDR3nt: TGCGCCAGCAGCCAAAGCTCGAGCGGGGGGGCCCAAGAGACCCAGTACTTC
CDR3aa: CASSQSSSGGAQETQYF

j_gene: TRBJ2-1
v_gene: TRBV12-3/TRBV12-4
abundance: .
d_gene: .
CDR3nt: TGTGCCAGCAGTTTGGTCACACCCAATGAGCAGTTCTTC
CDR3aa: CASSLVTPNEQFF

j_gene: TRBJ2-5
v_gene: TRBV5-4
abundance: few
d_gene: TRBD1
CDR3nt: TGTGCCAGCAGCTTGGAAGGGGGCGCGGAGACCCAGTACTTC
CDR3aa: CASSLEGGAETQYF

j_gene: TRBJ2-1
v_gene: TRBV29-1
abundance: few
d_gene: TRBD1
CDR3nt: TGCAGCGTCTTTGGGACAGGGGGAAATGAGCAGTTCTTC
CDR3aa: CSVFGTGGNEQFF

j_gene: TRBJ2-5
v_gene: TRBV12-5
abundance: few
d_gene: .
CDR3nt: TGTGCTAGTGGTCCACCCGTCAGGCGGGACAGAGAAGAGACCCAGTACTTC
CDR3aa: CASGPPVRRDREETQYF

j_gene: TRBJ1-5
v_gene: TRBV5-1
abundance: .
d_gene: TRBD1
CDR3nt: TGCGCCAGCAGCCCCGACAGGGGAAGCCAGCCCCAGCATTTT
CDR3aa: CASSPDRGSQPQHF

j_gene: TRBJ2-2
v_gene: TRBV25-1
abundance: .
d_gene: .
CDR3nt: TGTGCCAGCAGTGAAAGGGGGGCCGGGGAGCTGTTTTTT
CDR3aa: CASSERGAGELFF

j_gene: TRBJ2-5
v_gene: TRBV7-6
abundance: few
d_gene: .
CDR3nt: TGTGCCAGCAGCTTCTCCGCAGCGGGGACCCAGTACTTC
CDR3aa: CASSFSAAGTQYF

j_gene: TRBJ1-1
v_gene: TRBV7-2
abundance: .
d_gene: .
CDR3nt: TGTGCCAGCAGCTTCGCCAGTGGGGGGACTGAAGCTTTCTTT
CDR3aa: CASSFASGGTEAFF

j_gene: TRBJ2-3
v_gene: TRBV6-6
abundance: .
d_gene: .
CDR3nt: TGTGCCAGTACGAGGTTAGGCCAAGAAACAGATACGCAGTATTTT
CDR3aa: CASTRLGQETDTQYF

j_gene: TRBJ2-3
v_gene: TRBV29-1
abundance: .
d_gene: .
CDR3nt: TGCAGCGTTGTTTATGCCAGCGGCACAGATACGCAGTATTTT
CDR3aa: CSVVYASGTDTQYF

j_gene: TRBJ1-5
v_gene: TRBV6-2/TRBV6-3
abundance: few
d_gene: TRBD1
CDR3nt: TGTGCCAGCACCCGGGGACAGAGGAATCAGCCCCAGCATTTT
CDR3aa: CASTRGQRNQPQHF

j_gene: TRBJ2-4
v_gene: TRBV7-3
abundance: few
d_gene: .
CDR3nt: TGTGCCAGCAGCTTAGACGGGGGCGATCAAAACATTCAGTACTTC
CDR3aa: CASSLDGGDQNIQYF

j_gene: TRBJ2-5
v_gene: TRBV4-1
abundance: .
d_gene: .
CDR3nt: TGCGCCAGCAGCCAAGAGGCGTGGGGCGGCGAGACCCAGTACTTC
CDR3aa: CASSQEAWGGETQYF

j_gene: TRBJ2-5
v_gene: TRBV7-8
abundance: many
d_gene: .
CDR3nt: TGTGCCAGCAGTTCGAGACCCGCGGCGGAGACCCAGTACTTC
CDR3aa: CASSSRPAAETQYF

j_gene: TRBJ2-3
v_gene: TRBV7-2
abundance: .
d_gene: .
CDR3nt: TGTGCCAGCAGCGACTATACACAACTTGGGCAGTATTTT
CDR3aa: CASSDYTQLGQYF

j_gene: TRBJ2-1
v_gene: TRBV20-1
abundance: few
d_gene: .
CDR3nt: TGCAGTGCTAGTCTCGCGACTCAGAATGAGCAGTTCTTC
CDR3aa: CSASLATQNEQFF

j_gene: TRBJ1-4
v_gene: TRBV4-3
abundance: .
d_gene: .
CDR3nt: TGCGCCAGCAGCCCTCGTTATCGGGATGAAAAACTGTTTTTT
CDR3aa: CASSPRYRDEKLFF

j_gene: TRBJ1-1
v_gene: TRBV5-1
abundance: .
d_gene: TRBD1
CDR3nt: TGCGCCAGCAGCTCCCCAGGGGGCTTAGACACTGAAGCTTTCTTT
CDR3aa: CASSSPGGLDTEAFF

j_gene: TRBJ2-1
v_gene: TRBV19
abundance: many
d_gene: .
CDR3nt: TGTGCCAGTAGTATCCCGTGGGGCAATGAGCAGTTCTTC
CDR3aa: CASSIPWGNEQFF

j_gene: TRBJ2-6
v_gene: TRBV5-8
abundance: few
d_gene: .
CDR3nt: TGTGCCAGCAGCTTGCGGAGTGACTCTGGGGCCAACGTCCTGACTTTC
CDR3aa: CASSLRSDSGANVLTF

j_gene: TRBJ1-1
v_gene: TRBV7-9
abundance: .
d_gene: .
CDR3nt: TGTGCCAGCAGCTTAAACGGCCGGAACACTGAAGCTTTCTTT
CDR3aa: CASSLNGRNTEAFF

j_gene: TRBJ2-5
v_gene: TRBV10-3
abundance: few
d_gene: TRBD2
CDR3nt: TGTGCCATCAGTGAGCAGGTAGCGGGGAGTGGAGAGACCCAGTACTTC
CDR3aa: CAISEQVAGSGETQYF

j_gene: TRBJ2-3
v_gene: TRBV6-2/TRBV6-3
abundance: few
d_gene: TRBD2
CDR3nt: TGTGCCAGCAGGACTAGCGAGGCAGATACGCAGTATTTT
CDR3aa: CASRTSEADTQYF

j_gene: TRBJ2-6
v_gene: TRBV6-2/TRBV6-3
abundance: many
d_gene: .
CDR3nt: TGTGCCAGCAGGAGTTCTGGGGCCAACGTCCTGACTTTC
CDR3aa: CASRSSGANVLTF